The clone carrying this T cell receptor beta chain has a handful of counts. TCRdb recomputed calls from the RT-PCR reads with MiXCR, one row per CDR3 protein. Among about 680,000 distinct CDR3 sequences listed, about 14% were seen once. Trimming pared 2 bases from V and 5 bases from J, leaving 11 bases between. Germline V gene data show CDR1 as SEHNR and CDR2 as FQNEAQ (reference sequence). The CDR3 is 14 amino acids. The chain links TRBV7-9 to TRBJ2-3, with D possibly being TRBD2 (5 bases). The TCR was taken from a female donor in good health, serving as a healthy control. Sequenced input: memory CD4+ T cells from blood. CDR3 coding DNA: TGTGCCAGCAGCTTATTGGGAGAAGGAGATACGCAGTATTTT. Protein sequence: CASSLLGEGDTQYF.